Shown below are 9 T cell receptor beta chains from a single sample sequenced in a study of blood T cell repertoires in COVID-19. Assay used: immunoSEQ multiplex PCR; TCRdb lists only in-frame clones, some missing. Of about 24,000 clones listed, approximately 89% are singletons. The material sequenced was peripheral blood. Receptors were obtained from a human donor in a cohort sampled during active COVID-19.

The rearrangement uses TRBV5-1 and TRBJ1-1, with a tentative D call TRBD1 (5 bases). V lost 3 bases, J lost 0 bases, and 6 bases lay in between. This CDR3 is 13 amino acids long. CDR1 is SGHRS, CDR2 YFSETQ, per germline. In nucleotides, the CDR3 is TGCGCCAGCAGCTCGACAGTGAACACTGAAGCTTTCTTT. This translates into CASSSTVNTEAFF.

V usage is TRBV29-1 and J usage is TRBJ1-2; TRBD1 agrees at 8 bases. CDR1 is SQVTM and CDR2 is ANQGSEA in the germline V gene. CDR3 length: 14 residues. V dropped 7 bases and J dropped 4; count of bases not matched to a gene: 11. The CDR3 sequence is CSDVGTGRSYGYTF. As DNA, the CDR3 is TGCAGCGACGTAGGGACAGGACGTTCCTATGGCTACACCTTC. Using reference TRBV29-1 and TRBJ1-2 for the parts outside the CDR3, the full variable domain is SAVISQKPSRDICQRGTSLTIQCQVDSQVTMMFWYRQQPGQSLTLIATANQGSEATYESGFVIDKFPISRPNLTFSTLTVSNMSPEDSSIYLCSDVGTGRSYGYTFGSGTRLTVV.

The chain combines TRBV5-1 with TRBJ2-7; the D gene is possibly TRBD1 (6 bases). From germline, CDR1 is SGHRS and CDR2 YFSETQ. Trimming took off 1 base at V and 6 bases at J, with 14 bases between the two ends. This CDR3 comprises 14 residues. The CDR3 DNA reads TGCGCCAGCAGCTTGAGGTCAGGGGAAGGCGAGCAGTACTTC. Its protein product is CASSLRSGEGEQYF.

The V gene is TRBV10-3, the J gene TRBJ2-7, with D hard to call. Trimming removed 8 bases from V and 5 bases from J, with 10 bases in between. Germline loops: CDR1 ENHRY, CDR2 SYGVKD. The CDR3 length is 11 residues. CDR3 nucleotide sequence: TGTGCCATCGCCGAGTTGCACGAGCAGTACTTC. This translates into CAIAELHEQYF.

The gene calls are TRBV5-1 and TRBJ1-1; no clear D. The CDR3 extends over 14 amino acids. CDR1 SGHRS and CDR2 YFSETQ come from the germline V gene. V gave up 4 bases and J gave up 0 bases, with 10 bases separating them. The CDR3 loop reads CASSVEYLNTEAFF. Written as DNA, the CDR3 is TGCGCCAGCAGCGTAGAGTATTTGAACACTGAAGCTTTCTTT.

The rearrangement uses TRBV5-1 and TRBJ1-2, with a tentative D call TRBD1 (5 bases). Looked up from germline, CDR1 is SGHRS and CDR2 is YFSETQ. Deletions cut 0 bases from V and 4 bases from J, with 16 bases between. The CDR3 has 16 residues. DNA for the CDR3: TGCGCCAGCAGCTTGGTTTATGGTTACGGGGGCTATGGCTACACCTTC. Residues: CASSLVYGYGGYGYTF. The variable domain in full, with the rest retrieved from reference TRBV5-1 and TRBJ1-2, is KAGVTQTPRYLIKTRGQQVTLSCSPISGHRSVSWYQQTPGQGLQFLFEYFSETQRNKGNFPGRFSGRQFSNSRSEMNVSTLELGDSALYLCASSLVYGYGGYGYTFGSGTRLTVV.

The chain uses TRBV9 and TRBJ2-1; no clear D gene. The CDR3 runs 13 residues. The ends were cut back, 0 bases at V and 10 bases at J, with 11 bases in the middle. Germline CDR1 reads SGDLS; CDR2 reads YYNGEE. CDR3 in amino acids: CASSVGDRSEQFF. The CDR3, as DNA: TGTGCCAGCAGCGTAGGAGATCGCTCCGAGCAGTTCTTC.

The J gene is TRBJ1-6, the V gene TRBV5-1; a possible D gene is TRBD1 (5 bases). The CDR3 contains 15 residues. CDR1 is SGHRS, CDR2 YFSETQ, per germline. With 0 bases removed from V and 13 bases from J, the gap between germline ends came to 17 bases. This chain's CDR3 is CASSLGGRGEIPLHF. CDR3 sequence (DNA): TGCGCCAGCAGCTTGGGAGGGAGGGGAGAGATTCCCCTCCACTTT.

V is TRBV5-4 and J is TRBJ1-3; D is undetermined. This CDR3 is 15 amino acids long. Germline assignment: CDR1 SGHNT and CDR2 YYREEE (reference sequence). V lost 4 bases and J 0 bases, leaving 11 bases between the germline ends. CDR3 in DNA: TGTGCCAGCAGCACGACAATTAACTCTGGAAACACCATATATTTT. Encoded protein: CASSTTINSGNTIYF.